This T cell receptor (beta chain) was found in a study of response to subunit inactivated influenza vaccine. General observations from the study: The authors put forward the suggestion that each seasonal influenza vaccination may bring in only a limited number of new T cells.

This clonotype was found a few times. Its antigen is still unknown. This CDR3 spans 14 amino acids. Looked up from germline, CDR1 is DFQATT and CDR2 is SNEGSKA (reference sequence). The V and J ends lost 3 bases and 5 bases respectively, with 17 bases between them. TCRdb fed the RT-PCR reads into MiXCR, producing one record per CDR3 protein. This table holds roughly 670,000 distinct CDR3 sequences, 14% found once. This chain connects TRBV20-1 to TRBJ2-7, with TRBD1 as a possible D gene (6 bases). Sample: PBMCs from blood, taken roughly 15 days before vaccination. This receptor was taken from a man over 45 who received an inactivated influenza vaccine. The CDR3 region is CSARRPGAGDEQYF. CDR3 nucleotides: TGCAGTGCTAGGCGCCCAGGGGCTGGCGACGAGCAGTACTTC.